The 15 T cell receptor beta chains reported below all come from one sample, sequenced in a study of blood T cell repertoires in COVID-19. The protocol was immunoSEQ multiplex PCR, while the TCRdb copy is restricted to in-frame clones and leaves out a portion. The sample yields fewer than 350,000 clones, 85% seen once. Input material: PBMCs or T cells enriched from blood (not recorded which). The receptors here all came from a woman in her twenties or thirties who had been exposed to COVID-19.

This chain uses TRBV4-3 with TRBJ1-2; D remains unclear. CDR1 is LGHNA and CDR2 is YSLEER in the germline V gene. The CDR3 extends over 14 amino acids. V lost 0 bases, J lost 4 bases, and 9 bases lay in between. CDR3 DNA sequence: TGCGCCAGCAGCCAAGATGAGGGTGGCTATGGCTACACCTTC. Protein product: CASSQDEGGYGYTF.

Written as DNA, the CDR3 is TGTGCCAGCAGTTTTTTTGCGGAGTTGAACTACGAGCAGTACTTC. This translates into CASSFFAELNYEQYF. This rearrangement joins TRBV28 to TRBJ2-7, with no clear D. The CDR3 length is 15 residues. The V end lost 3 bases, the J end lost 3 bases, and 15 bases lay between the germline ends. Germline CDR1 reads MDHEN; CDR2 reads SYDVKM.

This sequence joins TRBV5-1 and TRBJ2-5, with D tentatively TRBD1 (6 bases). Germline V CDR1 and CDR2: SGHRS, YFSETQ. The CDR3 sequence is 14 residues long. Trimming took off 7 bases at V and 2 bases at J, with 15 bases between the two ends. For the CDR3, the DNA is TGCGCCAGCGGTTTTTCAGGACAGCAAGAGACCCAGTACTTC. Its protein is CASGFSGQQETQYF.

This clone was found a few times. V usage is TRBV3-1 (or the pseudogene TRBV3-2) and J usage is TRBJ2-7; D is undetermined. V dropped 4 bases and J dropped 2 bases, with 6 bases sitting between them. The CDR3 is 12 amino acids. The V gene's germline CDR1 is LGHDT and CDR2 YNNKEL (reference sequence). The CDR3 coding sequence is TGTGCCAGCAGCCTTTCTCCCTACGAGCAGTACTTC. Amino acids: CASSLSPYEQYF.

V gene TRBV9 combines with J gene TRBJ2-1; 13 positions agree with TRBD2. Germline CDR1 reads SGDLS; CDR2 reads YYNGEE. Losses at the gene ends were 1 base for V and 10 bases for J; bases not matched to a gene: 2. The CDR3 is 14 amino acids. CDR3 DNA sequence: TGTGCCAGCAGCGTAAGGACTAGCGGGGGCGAGCAGTTCTTC. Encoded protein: CASSVRTSGGEQFF.

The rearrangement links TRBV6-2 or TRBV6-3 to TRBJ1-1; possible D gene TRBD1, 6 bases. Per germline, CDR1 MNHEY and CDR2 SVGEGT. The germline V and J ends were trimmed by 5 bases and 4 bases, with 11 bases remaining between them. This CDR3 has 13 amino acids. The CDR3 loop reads CASSLTGRTEAFF. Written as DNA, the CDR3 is TGTGCCAGCAGTCTTACAGGGCGCACTGAAGCTTTCTTT.

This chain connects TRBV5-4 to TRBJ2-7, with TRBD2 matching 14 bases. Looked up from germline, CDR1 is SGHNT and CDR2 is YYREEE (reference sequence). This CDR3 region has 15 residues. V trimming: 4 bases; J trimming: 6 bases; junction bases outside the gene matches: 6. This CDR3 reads CASSLGTSGSGEQYF. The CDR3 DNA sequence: TGTGCCAGCAGCCTTGGGACTAGCGGGAGTGGCGAGCAGTACTTC.

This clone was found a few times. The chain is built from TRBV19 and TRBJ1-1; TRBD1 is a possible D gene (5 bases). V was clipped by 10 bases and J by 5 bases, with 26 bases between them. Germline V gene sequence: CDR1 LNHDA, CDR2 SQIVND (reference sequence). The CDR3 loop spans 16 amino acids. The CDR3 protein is CATSSGASGGRTEAFF. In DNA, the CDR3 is TGTGCCACAAGTAGTGGGGCCTCGGGGGGACGGACTGAAGCTTTCTTT.

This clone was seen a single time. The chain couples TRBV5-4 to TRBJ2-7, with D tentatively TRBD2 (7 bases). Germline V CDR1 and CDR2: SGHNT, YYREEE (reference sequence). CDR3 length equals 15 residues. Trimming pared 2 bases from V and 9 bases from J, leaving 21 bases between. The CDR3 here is CASSFGGGSSLVQYF. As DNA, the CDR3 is TGTGCCAGCAGCTTCGGCGGGGGCAGCTCGTTAGTGCAGTACTTC.

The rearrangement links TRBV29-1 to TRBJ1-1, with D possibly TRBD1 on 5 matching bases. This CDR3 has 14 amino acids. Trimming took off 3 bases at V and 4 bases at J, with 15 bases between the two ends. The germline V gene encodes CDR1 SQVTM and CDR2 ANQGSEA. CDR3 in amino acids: CSVEGRGWGTEAFF. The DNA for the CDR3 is TGCAGCGTTGAGGGAAGGGGATGGGGCACTGAAGCTTTCTTT.

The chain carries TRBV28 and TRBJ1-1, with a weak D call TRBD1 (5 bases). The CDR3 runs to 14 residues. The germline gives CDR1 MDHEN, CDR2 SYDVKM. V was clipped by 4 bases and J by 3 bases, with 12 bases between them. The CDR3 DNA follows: TGTGCCAGCAGTTGGGGGGATTGGGACACTGAAGCTTTCTTT. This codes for CASSWGDWDTEAFF.

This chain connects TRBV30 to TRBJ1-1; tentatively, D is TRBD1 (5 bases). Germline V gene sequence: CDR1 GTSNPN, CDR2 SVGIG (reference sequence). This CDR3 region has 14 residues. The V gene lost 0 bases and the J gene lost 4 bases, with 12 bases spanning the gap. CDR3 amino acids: CAWSVDSDLTEAFF. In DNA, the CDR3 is TGTGCCTGGAGTGTTGACAGCGATCTCACTGAAGCTTTCTTT.

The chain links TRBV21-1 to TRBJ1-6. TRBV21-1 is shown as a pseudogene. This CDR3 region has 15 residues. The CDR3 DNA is TGTGCCAGCAGCCGCGAAGAGGTTCATAATTCACCCCTCCACTTT. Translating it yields CASSREEVHNSPLHF.

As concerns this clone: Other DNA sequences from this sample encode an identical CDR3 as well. This CDR3 reads CASSISRGTEAFF. In DNA form, the CDR3 reads TGTGCCAGTAGTATCTCCAGGGGAACTGAAGCTTTCTTT. The chain combines TRBV19 with TRBJ1-1, with D possibly matching TRBD1 (6 bases). Per the germline V gene, CDR1 is LNHDA and CDR2 is SQIVND (reference sequence). The CDR3 is 13 residues long. V was trimmed by 3 bases and J by 5 bases, leaving 10 bases between them. Using reference TRBV19 and TRBJ1-1 for the parts outside the CDR3, the full variable domain is DGGITQSPKYLFRKEGQNVTLSCEQNLNHDAMYWYRQDPGQGLRLIYYSQIVNDFQKGDIAEGYSVSREKKESFPLTVTSAQKNPTAFYLCASSISRGTEAFFGQGTRLTVV.

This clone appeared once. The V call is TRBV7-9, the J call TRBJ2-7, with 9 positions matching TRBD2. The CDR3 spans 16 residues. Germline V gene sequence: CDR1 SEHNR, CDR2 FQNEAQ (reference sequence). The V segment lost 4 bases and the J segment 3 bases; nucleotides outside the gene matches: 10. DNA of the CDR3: TGTGCCAGCAGCTCAATCGATAGCGGGAGATACTACGAGCAGTACTTC. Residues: CASSSIDSGRYYEQYF.